Below are 23 T cell receptor beta chains sequenced from a single sample in a study of T cells in Graves' hyperthyroidism and ophthalmopathy. Amplification targeted TCR beta CDR3 regions from RNA transcripts. First-round RT-PCR with HTBI primers amplified the TCR CDR3 region. TCRdb used MiXCR to reprocess the multiplex PCR reads, holding one entry per CDR3 protein. Of around 400,000 distinct CDR3 sequences detected, about a sixth appear once; the ten largest clones hold 25% to 35%. What was sequenced was blood. Receptors were obtained from a woman aged 18-35 years with Graves' hyperthyroidism that later progressed to Graves' ophthalmopathy.

The J gene is TRBJ2-4, the V gene TRBV24-1, with D perhaps matching TRBD2 (5 bases). V was clipped by 5 bases and J by 0 bases, with 10 bases between them. Germline V gene data show CDR1 as KGHDR and CDR2 as SFDVKD. The length of the CDR3 is 15 residues. The CDR3 bases are TGTGCCACCAGTGGCCGGGATCTAGCCAAAAACATTCAGTACTTC. This translates into CATSGRDLAKNIQYF.

This clonotype was observed a few times. The chain combines TRBV19 with TRBJ2-5; tentatively, D is TRBD1 or TRBD2 (5 bases each). V lost 3 bases and J 3 bases, leaving 11 bases between the germline ends. The CDR3 contains 14 residues. CDR1 LNHDA and CDR2 SQIVND come from the germline V gene (reference sequence). The CDR3: CASSIGGGEETQYF. CDR3 sequence (DNA): TGTGCCAGTAGTATCGGTGGGGGAGAAGAGACCCAGTACTTC. The full variable domain, in which reference TRBV19 and TRBJ2-5 provide the parts outside the CDR3, is DGGITQSPKYLFRKEGQNVTLSCEQNLNHDAMYWYRQDPGQGLRLIYYSQIVNDFQKGDIAEGYSVSREKKESFPLTVTSAQKNPTAFYLCASSIGGGEETQYFGPGTRLLVL.

The chain combines TRBV6-1 with TRBJ1-1, with D unclear. The CDR3 is 12 amino acids. Germline V gene sequence: CDR1 MNHNS, CDR2 SASEGT. Trimming left V 7 bases short and J 3 bases short, with 9 bases between. CDR3 DNA: TGTGCCAGCAAGTGGGCGTACACTGAAGCTTTCTTT. It is translated as CASKWAYTEAFF.

The CDR3 nucleotides are TGCAGTGCTCGGGGTGGGGCGCGGGACACTGAAGCTTTCTTT. Translation: CSARGGARDTEAFF. The V call is TRBV20-1, the J call TRBJ1-1; perhaps TRBD1 as D (5 bases). This CDR3 comprises 14 residues. Between the trimmed V and J ends, which lost 5 bases and 3 bases, there was a span of 16 bases. The germline V gene has CDR1 DFQATT and CDR2 SNEGSKA (reference sequence).

This clonotype was detected many times. The chain has TRBV6-2 or TRBV6-3 and TRBJ2-1; possibly TRBD2 for D (6 bases). The CDR3 covers 14 residues. Germline CDR1 is MNHEY and CDR2 is SVGEGT. V was clipped by 4 bases and J by 9 bases, with 16 bases between them. DNA of the CDR3: TGTGCCAGCAGTTTAGCGGCCGGGATGGCTGAGCAGTTCTTC. Protein sequence: CASSLAAGMAEQFF.

This clonotype occurred many times. The J gene is TRBJ2-3, the V gene TRBV6-2 or TRBV6-3, with 9 bases that match TRBD2. The V gene end was trimmed by 2 bases and the J gene end by 2 bases; junction bases not matched to a gene: 14. Germline lookup yields CDR1 MNHEY and CDR2 SVGEGT. The CDR3 totals 19 residues. CDR3 region: CASSYALLAGKFVTDTQYF. The DNA for the CDR3 is TGTGCCAGCAGTTACGCGTTGCTAGCGGGAAAGTTTGTCACAGATACGCAGTATTTT.

This clonotype was detected many times. The chain uses TRBV6-1 and TRBJ1-2; TRBD1 agrees at 9 bases. V trimming: 7 bases; J trimming: 3 bases; junction bases outside the gene matches: 6. Germline loops: CDR1 MNHNS, CDR2 SASEGT. The CDR3 is made up of 14 amino acids. The CDR3 sequence: CASNRRTGDYGYTF. The DNA of the CDR3 is TGTGCCAGCAACCGGAGGACAGGGGACTATGGCTACACCTTC.

This clonotype was observed a handful of times. This sequence joins TRBV4-1 and TRBJ2-5; TRBD1 is a possible D gene (6 bases). Germline V gives CDR1 MGHRA, CDR2 YSYEKL. V was trimmed by 3 bases and J by 1 base, leaving 15 bases between them. This CDR3 region has 16 residues. CDR3 loop: CASSHRFGQIQETQYF. DNA for the CDR3: TGCGCCAGCAGCCACCGTTTTGGACAGATCCAAGAGACCCAGTACTTC.

In this sample, this clonotype turned up a few times. The rearrangement uses TRBV5-5 and TRBJ2-7; a weak D match, TRBD2 (5 bases). V dropped 0 bases and J dropped 2 bases, with 12 bases sitting between them. This CDR3 is 15 amino acids long. Per germline, CDR1 SGHKS and CDR2 YYEKEE (reference sequence). CDR3 region: CASSLGSAEAYEQYF. As DNA, the CDR3 is TGTGCCAGCAGCTTGGGTTCAGCGGAAGCCTACGAGCAGTACTTC.

J is TRBJ1-5 and V is TRBV20-1; TRBD1 might be the D (6 bases). The CDR3 extends over 14 amino acids. From germline, CDR1 is DFQATT and CDR2 SNEGSKA (reference sequence). Trimming removed 3 bases from V and 2 bases from J, with 11 bases in between. CDR3 residues: CSASNRAGNQPQHF. The DNA of the CDR3 is TGCAGTGCTAGCAACAGGGCGGGCAATCAGCCCCAGCATTTT.

This clonotype was recorded many times. The rearrangement links TRBV30 to TRBJ2-5; 12 bases map to TRBD2. V lost 0 bases, J lost 4 bases, and 6 bases stayed unmatched. From germline, CDR1 is GTSNPN and CDR2 SVGIG (reference sequence). The length of the CDR3 is 16 residues. Written as DNA, the CDR3 is TGTGCCTGGAGTGTACAATCGGGACTAGCGGGAGAGACCCAGTACTTC. The encoded protein is CAWSVQSGLAGETQYF.

The chain carries TRBV30 and TRBJ1-6; the D is unclear. Germline V gene data show CDR1 as GTSNPN and CDR2 as SVGIG (reference sequence). The CDR3 totals 13 residues. V was cut by 5 bases and J by 7 bases, with 12 bases left in between. This CDR3 is CAWSTDPNSPLHF. The CDR3 bases are TGTGCCTGGTCAACGGACCCAAATTCACCCCTCCACTTT.

This clonotype showed up just a few times. The chain employs TRBV15 and TRBJ2-1; 11 nucleotides line up with TRBD1. V trimming: 3 bases; J trimming: 6 bases; junction bases outside the gene matches: 1. This CDR3 has 14 residues. CDR1 and CDR2 from the germline V gene are LNHNV and YYDKDF (reference sequence). The CDR3, as DNA: TGTGCCACCAGCAGGGACAGGGGGCCCAATGAGCAGTTCTTC. Its protein product is CATSRDRGPNEQFF.

This clonotype occurred many times. The rearrangement uses TRBV5-1 and TRBJ2-7; possible D gene TRBD2, 5 bases. The length of the CDR3 is 17 residues. Per germline, CDR1 SGHRS and CDR2 YFSETQ. V shed 2 bases and J shed 2 bases, with 20 bases lying between them. CDR3 sequence reads: CASSLQTLTKETYEQYF. In nucleotides, the CDR3 is TGCGCCAGCAGCTTACAAACCCTGACTAAGGAGACCTACGAGCAGTACTTC. The whole variable domain, remainder taken from reference TRBV5-1 and TRBJ2-7, is KAGVTQTPRYLIKTRGQQVTLSCSPISGHRSVSWYQQTPGQGLQFLFEYFSETQRNKGNFPGRFSGRQFSNSRSEMNVSTLELGDSALYLCASSLQTLTKETYEQYFGPGTRLTVT.

The table lists this clonotype with many counts. The chain is built from TRBV28 and TRBJ2-7, with TRBD1 identical over 10 bases. CDR3 length: 15 residues. J was trimmed by 2 bases and V by 5 bases; bases with no gene match: 6. Per germline, CDR1 MDHEN and CDR2 SYDVKM. The CDR3 loop is CASSIGQGGTYEQYF. The CDR3, as DNA: TGTGCCAGCAGTATTGGACAGGGGGGGACCTACGAGCAGTACTTC.

This clonotype was seen a few times. The CDR3 loop reads CASSLGSGTSTDTQYF. CDR3 sequence (DNA): TGCGCCAGCAGCTTAGGCAGCGGCACTAGCACAGATACGCAGTATTTT. V and J are TRBV5-1 and TRBJ2-3; maybe TRBD2 (5 bases). There are 16 residues in the CDR3. Germline CDR1 reads SGHRS; CDR2 reads YFSETQ. V was clipped by 2 bases and J by 0 bases, with 13 bases between them. Filled out from reference TRBV5-1 and TRBJ2-3, the complete variable domain reads KAGVTQTPRYLIKTRGQQVTLSCSPISGHRSVSWYQQTPGQGLQFLFEYFSETQRNKGNFPGRFSGRQFSNSRSEMNVSTLELGDSALYLCASSLGSGTSTDTQYFGPGTRLTVL.

This clonotype has a handful of counts. The chain is built from TRBV9 and TRBJ1-1; D might be TRBD1 (6 bases). The CDR3 extends over 17 amino acids. Trimming left V 3 bases short and J 0 bases short, with 18 bases between. CDR1 and CDR2 from the germline V gene are SGDLS and YYNGEE. This chain's CDR3 is CASSDRAGAGVNTEAFF. CDR3 nucleotides: TGTGCCAGCAGCGACCGGGCGGGGGCTGGGGTGAACACTGAAGCTTTCTTT.

This clonotype was found many times. The chain links TRBV29-1 to TRBJ2-5; tentative D call: TRBD1 (6 bases). Deletions cut 4 bases from V and 7 bases from J, with 16 bases between. This CDR3 is built from 13 residues. In germline, CDR1 is SQVTM, CDR2 ANQGSEA. CDR3 coding DNA: TGCAGCGTTGGGGACACTGGACGTGGGACCCAGTACTTC. Its protein product is CSVGDTGRGTQYF.

This clonotype has more than one count but fewer than ten. The gene calls are TRBV5-4 and TRBJ1-1; no clear D gene. In germline, CDR1 is SGHNT, CDR2 YYREEE (reference sequence). The germline V and J ends were trimmed by 4 bases and 4 bases, with 14 bases remaining between them. The CDR3 loop spans 14 amino acids. The CDR3 nucleotides are TGTGCCAGCAGCCGGAGGGAGGAAGGCACTGAAGCTTTCTTT. Protein: CASSRREEGTEAFF.

This clonotype was detected many times. The chain has TRBV7-2 and TRBJ2-7; maybe TRBD1 (5 bases). CDR3 length equals 16 residues. The germline gives CDR1 SGHTA, CDR2 FQGNSA. V was shortened by 1 base and J by 2 bases, with 15 bases between the two germline ends. The CDR3 region has the DNA TGTGCCAGCAGCTTAGTGGGGCTTGGGCTAGCCTACGAGCAGTACTTC. As protein: CASSLVGLGLAYEQYF.

V and J are TRBV28 and TRBJ2-1; D gene ambiguous. The CDR3 is 11 residues long. Per germline, CDR1 MDHEN and CDR2 SYDVKM. Trimming shortened V by 6 bases and J by 9 bases, and 9 bases separated the two germline ends. CDR3 region: CASRRMAEQFF. The CDR3 nucleotides read TGTGCCAGCAGGCGGATGGCTGAGCAGTTCTTC.

The chain employs TRBV6-5 and TRBJ1-1; a possible D gene is TRBD1 (5 bases). V was cut by 1 base and J by 5 bases, with 23 bases left in between. Germline assignment: CDR1 MNHEY and CDR2 SVGAGI. The CDR3 is made up of 18 amino acids. CDR3 amino acids: CASSYLWGRGAVKTEAFF. DNA of the CDR3: TGTGCCAGCAGTTACTTGTGGGGGAGAGGGGCGGTAAAAACTGAAGCTTTCTTT.

V is TRBV10-3 and J is TRBJ1-5; D not certain. The germline V gene encodes CDR1 ENHRY and CDR2 SYGVKD. The V end was cut by 3 bases, the J end by 3 bases, with 6 bases between. This CDR3 contains 13 residues. Written as DNA, the CDR3 is TGTGCCATCAGTGAACAGTCCAATCAGCCCCAGCATTTT. Translated: CAISEQSNQPQHF.